The entry that follows covers one TCR beta chain sequence. Its antigen is not yet known. Per-nucleotide qualities are absent, and no much larger clonotype sits a single base away. What this sample's time point label stands for: patch test 2, 6 weeks after DPC sensitization. This specimen's treatment or condition label, interpreted: therapeutic diphenylcyclopropenone sensitization with weekly scalp DPC. At each patch-test visit, blood was drawn before the patch test was applied. Patients were considered eligible if aged 18 to 70, diagnosed with alopecia and deemed suitable for DPC therapy, and patients were excluded if pregnant. Total RNA was extracted from unfractionated whole blood collected in Tempus Blood RNA tubes. Relative to germline, V is missing 5 bases and J is missing 1 base, with 2 bases of the junction outside any gene match. From the cysteine through the phenylalanine, the CDR3 covers 14 amino acids. Only the CDR3 region is kept as DNA, spanning 42 bases read in frame from base 1. Per the germline V gene, MNHNS is the CDR1 and SASEGT is the CDR2.

The data originate from a study of human T cells and chemical hapten exposure (dated by TCRdb to the early 2020s). Concerning the study at large: For sensitization, 2% DPC in acetone was applied to a roughly 2 cm by roughly 2 cm area of upper inner arm skin. Blood was sampled from patients pre-sensitization (week 0) and at 2, 6 and about 24 weeks after DPC sensitization. This study followed changes in the peripheral blood TCR repertoire in vivo during primary and secondary sensitization of alopecia patients to the hapten diphenylcyclopropenone (DPC). Patients additionally received weekly therapeutic DPC doses to the scalp throughout the approximately 25-week study period. The libraries were sequenced as a pool, and the TCR yield per sample differed mostly because of small variations in library volumes within the pool. Patch testing was performed on the upper back with Finn chambers containing 0.01% DPC, and the patch tests were scored after 6 days according to International Contact Dermatitis Research Group standards. The mostly female patient cohort included alopecia areata with under or over 50% scalp involvement, alopecia totalis and alopecia universalis. Roughly 30 alopecia patients provided blood for TCR sequencing at one to four time points (pre-sensitization, 2, 6 and 24 weeks).

The method behind the library was RACE. The sequencer listed for this sample is NextSeq 500. Library preparation attached unique molecular identifiers to individual cDNA molecules for quantitative, reproducible TCR counting. Each blood RNA sample was used to sequence both TCR alpha and TCR beta chains. The original methods were these. Samples had a median of about 96,000 TCRs, with a range from about 23,224 to 690,600. The Decombinator software suite was used to annotate the V, J and CDR3 of the TCR reads. For PS versus PT1 abundance plots, all samples were subsampled to the same number of TCRs (28,000). Expanded TCRs were defined as absent before sensitization and observed at least eight times at the 2-week time point. TCRdb reanalyzed the raw reads on its own, using fastp at Q25 for trimming and MiXCR for clone calling, and kept in-frame beta chains. Identical CDR3 protein sequences are pooled into one entry, listed with their most common genes and DNA. V and J calls and clone size were set by TCRdb, not the authors. The sample table holds about 70,000 distinct CDR3 sequences, of which around 7.9% were seen once. The ten largest clones take up under 3.5% of the sample.

Findings and caveats that apply to the study as a whole: No change with DPC sensitization was found in the number of TCRs above 1 in 1000 frequency, and no evidence of global repertoire structure alterations was found. Patch test score correlated positively with the number of PT1 expanded TCRs, reaching significance at thresholds 8, 16 and 32 but not at 4. Alopecia, a presumed autoimmune disease, was present in all patients, so the immune response of the patients might differ from that of healthy individuals. After repeated subsampling, changes were observed in the strength of the expansion versus patch-test correlation and in the threshold at which the correlation became significant. Expanded TCRs formed significantly more large CDR3 similarity clusters than pre-sensitization or healthy control sets, consistent with antigen-driven responses.

The TCR comes from a woman in her forties or fifties with alopecia areata. Some clones in this sample may be carry-over from other donors' samples. The starting material was whole blood, obtained in connection with sensitization to the hapten diphenylcyclopropenone (DPC). The chain links TRBV6-1 with TRBJ2-3, and 8 junctional nucleotides match TRBD2. DNA sequence: TGTGCCAGCAGTATTAGCGGGGGCACAGATACGCAGTATTTT. Its protein product is CASSISGGTDTQYF.